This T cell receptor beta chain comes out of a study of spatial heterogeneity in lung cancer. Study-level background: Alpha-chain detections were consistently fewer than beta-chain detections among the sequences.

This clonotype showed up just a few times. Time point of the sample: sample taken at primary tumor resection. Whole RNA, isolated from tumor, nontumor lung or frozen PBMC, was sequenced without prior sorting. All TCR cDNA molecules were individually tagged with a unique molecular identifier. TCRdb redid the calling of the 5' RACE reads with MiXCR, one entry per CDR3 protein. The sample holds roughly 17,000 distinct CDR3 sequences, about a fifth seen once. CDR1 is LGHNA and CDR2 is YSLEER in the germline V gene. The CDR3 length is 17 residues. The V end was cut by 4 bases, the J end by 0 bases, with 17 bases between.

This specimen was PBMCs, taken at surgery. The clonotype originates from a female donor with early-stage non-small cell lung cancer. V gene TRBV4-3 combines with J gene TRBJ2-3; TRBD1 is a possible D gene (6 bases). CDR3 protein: CASSPIIRDTSTDTQYF. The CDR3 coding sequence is TGCGCCAGCAGCCCGATTATCCGGGACACGAGCACAGATACGCAGTATTTT.